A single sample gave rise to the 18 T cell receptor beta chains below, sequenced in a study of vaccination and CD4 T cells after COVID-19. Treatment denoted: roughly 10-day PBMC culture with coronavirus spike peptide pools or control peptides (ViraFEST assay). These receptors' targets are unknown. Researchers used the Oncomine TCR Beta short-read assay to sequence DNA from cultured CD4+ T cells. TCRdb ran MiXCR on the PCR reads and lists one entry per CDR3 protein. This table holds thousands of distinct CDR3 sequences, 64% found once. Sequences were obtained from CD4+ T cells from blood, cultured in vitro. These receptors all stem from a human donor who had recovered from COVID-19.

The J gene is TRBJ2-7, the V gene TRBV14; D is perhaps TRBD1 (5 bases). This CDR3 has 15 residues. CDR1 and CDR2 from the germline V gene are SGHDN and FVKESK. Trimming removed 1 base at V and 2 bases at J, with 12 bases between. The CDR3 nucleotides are TGTGCCAGCAGCCAAGTGGGGCAGGGAACCTACGAGCAGTACTTC. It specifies CASSQVGQGTYEQYF. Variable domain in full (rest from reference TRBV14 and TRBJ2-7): EAGVTQFPSHSVIEKGQTVTLRCDPISGHDNLYWYRRVMGKEIKFLLHFVKESKQDESGMPNNRFLAERTGGTYSTLKVQPAELEDSGVYFCASSQVGQGTYEQYFGPGTRLTVT.

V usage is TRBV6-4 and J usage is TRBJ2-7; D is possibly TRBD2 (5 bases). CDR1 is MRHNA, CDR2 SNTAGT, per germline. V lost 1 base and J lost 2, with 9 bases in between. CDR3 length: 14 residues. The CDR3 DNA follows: TGTGCCAGCAGTGACTTTGGAGGTGCCTACGAGCAGTACTTC. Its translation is CASSDFGGAYEQYF.

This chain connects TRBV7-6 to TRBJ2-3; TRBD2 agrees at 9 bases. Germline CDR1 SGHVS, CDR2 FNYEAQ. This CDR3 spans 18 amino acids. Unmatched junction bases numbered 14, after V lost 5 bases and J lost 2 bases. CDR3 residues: CASSTSVIAGEHTDTQYF. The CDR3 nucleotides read TGTGCCAGCAGCACTAGCGTTATAGCGGGGGAACACACAGATACGCAGTATTTT.

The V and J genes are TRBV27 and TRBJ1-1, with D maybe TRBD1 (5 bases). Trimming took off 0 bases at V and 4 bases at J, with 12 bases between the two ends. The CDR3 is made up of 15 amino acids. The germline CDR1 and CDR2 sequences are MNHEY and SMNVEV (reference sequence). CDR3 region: CASSLSTGGGTEAFF. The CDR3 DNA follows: TGTGCCAGCAGTTTATCAACCGGTGGGGGCACTGAAGCTTTCTTT.

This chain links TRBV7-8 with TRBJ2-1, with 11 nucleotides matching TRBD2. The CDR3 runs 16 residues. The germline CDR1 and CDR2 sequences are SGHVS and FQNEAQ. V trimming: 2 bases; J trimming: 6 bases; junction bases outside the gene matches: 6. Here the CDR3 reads CASSLFSGREGNEQFF. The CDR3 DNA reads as TGTGCCAGCAGCTTATTTAGCGGGAGGGAGGGCAATGAGCAGTTCTTC.

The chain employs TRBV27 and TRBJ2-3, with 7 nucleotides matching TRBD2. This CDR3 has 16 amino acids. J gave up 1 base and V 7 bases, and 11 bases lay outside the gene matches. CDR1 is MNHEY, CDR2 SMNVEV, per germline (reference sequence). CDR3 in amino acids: CASKASGLLGTDTQYF. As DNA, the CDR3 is TGTGCCAGCAAGGCTAGCGGCCTATTGGGCACAGATACGCAGTATTTT.

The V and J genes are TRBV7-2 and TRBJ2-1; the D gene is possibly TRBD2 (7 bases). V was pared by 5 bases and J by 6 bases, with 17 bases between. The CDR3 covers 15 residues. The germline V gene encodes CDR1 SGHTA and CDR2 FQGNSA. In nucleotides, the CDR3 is TGTGCCAGCAGCCCCAATGGCGGGGGCGGCAATGAGCAGTTCTTC. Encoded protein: CASSPNGGGGNEQFF.

CDR3 sequence reads: CSGKTGDYGYTF. CDR3 bases: TGCAGTGGAAAGACAGGGGACTATGGCTACACCTTC. This chain joins TRBV20-1 and TRBJ1-2; 8 bases match TRBD1. V dropped 7 bases and J dropped 3; count of bases not matched to a gene: 4. CDR1 is DFQATT, CDR2 SNEGSKA, per germline (reference sequence). The CDR3 runs to 12 residues.

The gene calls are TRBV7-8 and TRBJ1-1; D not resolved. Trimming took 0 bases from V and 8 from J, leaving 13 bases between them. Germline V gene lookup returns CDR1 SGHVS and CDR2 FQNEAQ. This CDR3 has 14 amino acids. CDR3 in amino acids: CASSLARAGGEAFF. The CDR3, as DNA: TGTGCCAGCAGCTTAGCGCGGGCGGGCGGGGAAGCTTTCTTT.

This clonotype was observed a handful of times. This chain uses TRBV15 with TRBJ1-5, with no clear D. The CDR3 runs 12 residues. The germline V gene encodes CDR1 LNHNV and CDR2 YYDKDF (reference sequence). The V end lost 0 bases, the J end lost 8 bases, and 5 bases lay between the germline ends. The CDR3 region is CATSRDLEPQHF. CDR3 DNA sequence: TGTGCCACCAGCAGAGATTTAGAGCCCCAGCATTTT.

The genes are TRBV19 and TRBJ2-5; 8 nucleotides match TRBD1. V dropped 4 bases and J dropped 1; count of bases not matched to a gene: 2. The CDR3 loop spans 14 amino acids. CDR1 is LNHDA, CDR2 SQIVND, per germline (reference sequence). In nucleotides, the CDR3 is TGTGCCAGTAGTAAGGACAGGGCCCAAGAGACCCAGTACTTC. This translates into CASSKDRAQETQYF.

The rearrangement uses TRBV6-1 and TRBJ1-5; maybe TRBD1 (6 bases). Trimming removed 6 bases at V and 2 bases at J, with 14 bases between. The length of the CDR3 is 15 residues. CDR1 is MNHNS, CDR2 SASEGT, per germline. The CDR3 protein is CASRKTGTGNQPQHF. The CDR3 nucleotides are TGTGCCAGCAGAAAAACAGGGACCGGCAATCAGCCCCAGCATTTT.

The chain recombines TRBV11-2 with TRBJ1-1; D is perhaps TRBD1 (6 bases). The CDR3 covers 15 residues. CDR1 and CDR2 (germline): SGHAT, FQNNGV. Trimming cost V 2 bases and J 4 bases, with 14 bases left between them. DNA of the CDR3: TGTGCCAGCAGCTTAAACACCAACAGGGCCACTGAAGCTTTCTTT. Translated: CASSLNTNRATEAFF.

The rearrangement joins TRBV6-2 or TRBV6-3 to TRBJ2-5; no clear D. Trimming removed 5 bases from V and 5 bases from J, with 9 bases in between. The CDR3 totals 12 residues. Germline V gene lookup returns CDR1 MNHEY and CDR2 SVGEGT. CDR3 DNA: TGTGCCAGCAGTCGACCGCGGGAGACCCAGTACTTC. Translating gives CASSRPRETQYF.

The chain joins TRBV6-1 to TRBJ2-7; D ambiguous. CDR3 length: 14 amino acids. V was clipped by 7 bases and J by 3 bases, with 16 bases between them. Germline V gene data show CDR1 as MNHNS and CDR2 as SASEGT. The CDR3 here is CASTPGGNYYEQYF. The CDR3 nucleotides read TGTGCCAGCACCCCGGGCGGTAACTACTACGAGCAGTACTTC.

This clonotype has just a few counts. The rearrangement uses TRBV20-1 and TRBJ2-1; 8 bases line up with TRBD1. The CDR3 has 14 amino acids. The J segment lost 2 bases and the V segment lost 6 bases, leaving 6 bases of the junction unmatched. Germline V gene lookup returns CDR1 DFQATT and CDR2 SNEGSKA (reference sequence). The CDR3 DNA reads TGCAGTGCCCCTTGGACAGGGCCCTACAATGAGCAGTTCTTC. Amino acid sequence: CSAPWTGPYNEQFF.

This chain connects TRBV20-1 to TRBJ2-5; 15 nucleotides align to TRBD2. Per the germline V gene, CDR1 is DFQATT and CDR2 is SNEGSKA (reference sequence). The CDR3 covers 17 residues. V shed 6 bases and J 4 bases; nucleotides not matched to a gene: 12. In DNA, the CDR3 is TGCAGTGCCCGGACTAGCGGGGGGGCCGGTATACGAGAGACCCAGTACTTC. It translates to CSARTSGGAGIRETQYF.

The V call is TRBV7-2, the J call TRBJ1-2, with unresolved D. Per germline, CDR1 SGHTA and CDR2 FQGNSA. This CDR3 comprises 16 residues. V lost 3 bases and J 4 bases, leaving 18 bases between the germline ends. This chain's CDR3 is CASSFGGGSSSYGYTF. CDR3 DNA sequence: TGTGCCAGCAGCTTTGGTGGCGGTTCAAGTTCCTATGGCTACACCTTC.